This T cell receptor (beta chain) originates from a study of T cell responses to AZD1222 COVID-19 vaccine. Only one count was recorded for this clone. What it binds is unknown. V was cut by 2 bases and J by 10 bases, with 8 bases left in between. This CDR3 comprises 11 residues. CDR1 MNHEY and CDR2 SVGEGT come from the germline V gene. General study findings and limits: Reportedly, nearly half of unique spike TCRs recognized epitopes outside B.1.351/B.1.1.7 mutations.

TCRdb's table, derived via immunoSEQ multiplex PCR, lists solely in-frame clones and lacks some. The repertoire has about 55,000 clones, roughly nine tenths of them found once; the top ten carry roughly 4%. The sequencing here drew on peripheral blood, taken on day 0 of AZD1222 vaccination. The V gene is TRBV6-2 or TRBV6-3, the J gene TRBJ1-1; D is uncertain. The clonotype was recovered from an adult in good health. CDR3 bases: TGTGCCAGCAGTTACATGGACCTAGCTTTCTTT. This encodes CASSYMDLAFF.